The 29 T cell receptor beta chains below all came from one sample that was sequenced in a study of shared T cell receptors in the human thymus. Clones were read by immunoSEQ multiplex PCR, and TCRdb kept only the in-frame ones, dropping some. The data contain almost 550,000 clones, more than 75% of them seen just once; the ten biggest clones take up 0.013%. These data are also associated with another study on human thymus T cells.

The material sequenced was thymocytes. Every receptor here comes from a boy younger than two with a congenital heart defect.

The V and J genes are TRBV27 and TRBJ2-1; tentatively, D is TRBD2 (6 bases). The CDR3 is made up of 16 amino acids. The V gene's germline CDR1 is MNHEY and CDR2 SMNVEV (reference sequence). With 3 bases removed from V and 10 bases from J, the gap between germline ends came to 22 bases. The CDR3 DNA reads TGTGCCAGCAGTTTCGGGGACTGGGTGGGAGTAGGAGAGCAGTTCTTC. Translated: CASSFGDWVGVGEQFF.

The chain links TRBV6-7 to TRBJ2-2; D remains unclear. TRBV6-7 is placed among ORFs of uncertain function. The CDR3 loop spans 15 amino acids. Trimming shortened V by 2 bases and J by 1 base, and 8 bases separated the two germline ends. The CDR3 sequence is CASSYLPWNTGELFF. CDR3 nucleotide sequence: TGTGCCAGCAGTTACCTCCCTTGGAACACCGGGGAGCTGTTTTTT.

This sequence joins TRBV9 and TRBJ1-1, with D hard to call. This CDR3 is 14 amino acids long. V lost 3 bases to trimming and J lost 0 bases, with 9 bases between them. Per germline, CDR1 SGDLS and CDR2 YYNGEE. The CDR3 loop reads CASSERSMNTEAFF. As DNA, the CDR3 is TGTGCCAGCAGCGAGAGGAGCATGAACACTGAAGCTTTCTTT.

The gene calls are TRBV27 and TRBJ2-3, with 10 bases identical to TRBD2. Per the germline V gene, CDR1 is MNHEY and CDR2 is SMNVEV (reference sequence). V lost 0 bases to trimming and J lost 2 bases; unmatched junction nucleotides: 2. The CDR3 spans 16 residues. Written as DNA, the CDR3 is TGTGCCAGCAGTTTATCGGGACTAGCGTTCACAGATACGCAGTATTTT. Amino acid sequence: CASSLSGLAFTDTQYF.

J is TRBJ2-5 and V is TRBV2, with 10 bases fitting TRBD2. The CDR3 length is 15 residues. Germline CDR1 SNHLY, CDR2 FYNNEI. Trimming cost V 6 bases and J 5 bases; bases outside gene matches: 9. The CDR3 sequence is CASSLPSGSIETQYF. DNA for the CDR3: TGTGCCAGCAGCCTGCCTAGCGGGAGCATCGAGACCCAGTACTTC.

A word on this clone: Other nucleotide sequences from this sample produce the same CDR3. V is TRBV27 and J is TRBJ2-7, with 7 bases aligning to TRBD1. J was trimmed by 0 bases and V by 4 bases; bases with no gene match: 0. Germline-derived CDR1 and CDR2 are MNHEY and SMNVEV (reference sequence). The CDR3 length is 13 residues. The CDR3 bases are TGTGCCAGCAGTTGGACAGGCTCCTACGAGCAGTACTTC. It encodes CASSWTGSYEQYF.

The chain combines TRBV9 with TRBJ2-1; D unresolved. Between the trimmed V and J ends, which lost 4 bases and 3 bases, there was a span of 17 bases. Germline loops: CDR1 SGDLS, CDR2 YYNGEE. The CDR3 runs 16 residues. The CDR3 is CASSPRKSHGYNEQFF. Written as DNA, the CDR3 is TGTGCCAGCAGCCCGAGGAAATCCCATGGCTACAATGAGCAGTTCTTC. Looking up the rest from reference TRBV9 and TRBJ2-1 gives the full variable domain: DSGVTQTPKHLITATGQRVTLRCSPRSGDLSVYWYQQSLDQGLQFLIQYYNGEERAKGNILERFSAQQFPDLHSELNLSSLELGDSALYFCASSPRKSHGYNEQFFGPGTRLTVL.

The chain combines TRBV6-1 with TRBJ1-1; no clear D gene. Germline V CDR1 and CDR2: MNHNS, SASEGT. The V end was cut by 5 bases, the J end by 1 base, with 8 bases between. The CDR3 contains 13 residues. CDR3 nucleotide sequence: TGTGCCAGCAGTTGGGAGCGGAACACTGAAGCTTTCTTT. It specifies CASSWERNTEAFF.

The chain recombines TRBV7-2 with TRBJ2-7; D may be TRBD1 (6 bases). The V end was cut by 0 bases, the J end by 0 bases, with 15 bases between. The length of the CDR3 is 17 residues. Germline V CDR1 and CDR2: SGHTA, FQGNSA. CDR3 protein: CASSLAQWGRGSYEQYF. For the CDR3, the DNA is TGTGCCAGCAGCTTAGCGCAGTGGGGCAGGGGCTCCTACGAGCAGTACTTC.

The genes are TRBV2 and TRBJ1-2, with D possibly matching TRBD1 (5 bases). The CDR3 contains 15 residues. Germline CDR1 reads SNHLY; CDR2 reads FYNNEI. V lost 6 bases and J lost 4, with 18 bases in between. The CDR3 nucleotides read TGTGCCAGCAGGCCTGGGGGGTTAGGCGGCTATGGCTACACCTTC. Encoded protein: CASRPGGLGGYGYTF.

The rearrangement links TRBV9 to TRBJ2-1, with D tentatively TRBD2 (5 bases). V shed 9 bases and J shed 1 base, with 26 bases lying between them. Germline V gene lookup returns CDR1 SGDLS and CDR2 YYNGEE. The CDR3 runs to 18 residues. As DNA, the CDR3 is TGTGCCACCCCCTTTTGGCGGGCAAAAGTGAGATCCTACAATGAGCAGTTCTTC. Translating gives CATPFWRAKVRSYNEQFF.

The genes are TRBV28 and TRBJ1-3; D is undetermined. The CDR3 loop spans 15 amino acids. From germline, CDR1 is MDHEN and CDR2 SYDVKM. Trimming shortened V by 4 bases and J by 0 bases, and 10 bases separated the two germline ends. For the CDR3, the DNA is TGTGCCAGCAGTTCCCGACAAAACTCTGGAAACACCATATATTTT. Its protein product is CASSSRQNSGNTIYF.

The chain employs TRBV6-4 and TRBJ2-2, with D possibly being TRBD2 (5 bases). Trimming cost V 4 bases and J 2 bases, with 8 bases left between them. This CDR3 region has 14 residues. Germline V gene data show CDR1 as MRHNA and CDR2 as SNTAGT. The CDR3 is CASSGTANTGELFF. CDR3 DNA sequence: TGTGCCAGCAGTGGGACTGCTAACACCGGGGAGCTGTTTTTT.

The rearrangement joins TRBV27 to TRBJ1-2, with 7 bases matching TRBD1. The CDR3 covers 14 residues. J gave up 3 bases and V 6 bases, and 7 bases lay outside the gene matches. Germline values: CDR1 MNHEY, CDR2 SMNVEV (reference sequence). CDR3 in DNA: TGTGCCAGCAGGCAAGACAGGGCTGACTATGGCTACACCTTC. Its protein is CASRQDRADYGYTF.

The chain employs TRBV28 and TRBJ2-2, with a possible D match to TRBD1 (6 bases). The germline V and J ends were trimmed by 6 bases and 2 bases, with 16 bases remaining between them. This CDR3 is built from 16 residues. Germline CDR1 MDHEN, CDR2 SYDVKM. In DNA form, the CDR3 reads TGTGCCAGCAGGACGGCTGGGGGCATCAACACCGGGGAGCTGTTTTTT. It is translated as CASRTAGGINTGELFF.

This clone was detected only a few times. The gene calls are TRBV6-7 and TRBJ2-6; the D is unclear. TRBV6-7 is noted as an ORF with a role that remains uncertain. V lost 4 bases and J 4 bases, leaving 14 bases between the germline ends. This CDR3 has 16 amino acids. The CDR3 nucleotides are TGTGCCAGCAGTTTCCTTTTTCGCGCCGGGGCCAACGTCCTGACTTTC. Its translation: CASSFLFRAGANVLTF.

Only a few counts were recorded for this clone. The chain has TRBV4-2 and TRBJ2-1, with D perhaps TRBD2 (7 bases). Looked up from germline, CDR1 is LGHNA and CDR2 is YNFKEQ. The V end was cut by 3 bases, the J end by 7 bases, with 22 bases between. This CDR3 region has 17 residues. CDR3 coding DNA: TGTGCCAGCAGCCACCTAGGGGGGGAGATGGTCCCGAATGAGCAGTTCTTC. Residues: CASSHLGGEMVPNEQFF.

This clone is a singleton in its sample. V usage is TRBV30 and J usage is TRBJ2-7, with 9 bases matching TRBD2. This CDR3 contains 14 residues. Trimming took 1 base from V and 6 from J; bases not matched to a gene: 7. Germline CDR1 GTSNPN, CDR2 SVGIG (reference sequence). The CDR3 nucleotides read TGTGCCTGGAGTGCCAGCGGGAGGAAGGGCGAGCAGTACTTC. It specifies CAWSASGRKGEQYF.

The chain has TRBV19 and TRBJ1-2, with D uncertain. The CDR3 contains 11 residues. V was pared by 11 bases and J by 8 bases, with 15 bases between. The germline CDR1 and CDR2 sequences are LNHDA and SQIVND (reference sequence). The CDR3 region has the DNA TGTGCCTCCGGGGATGAGGTGGGCTACACCTTC. Amino acid sequence: CASGDEVGYTF.

This sequence joins TRBV6-6 and TRBJ2-7; 7 bases are shared with TRBD2. The ends lost 3 bases at V and 5 bases at J; junction bases unmatched: 7. CDR1 and CDR2 from the germline V gene are MNHNY and SVGAGI (reference sequence). The CDR3 covers 14 residues. The CDR3 reads CASSYDGGKNEQYF. DNA of the CDR3: TGTGCCAGCAGTTATGACGGGGGGAAGAACGAGCAGTACTTC.

The rearrangement links TRBV28 to TRBJ2-7; perhaps TRBD1 as D (6 bases). Between the trimmed V and J ends, which lost 3 bases and 3 bases, there was a span of 18 bases. From germline, CDR1 is MDHEN and CDR2 SYDVKM. The CDR3 runs 16 residues. CDR3 DNA sequence: TGTGCCAGCAGTTTTTACTGGCGCAGGGGCCACTACGAGCAGTACTTC. This codes for CASSFYWRRGHYEQYF.

This clone was picked up a small number of times. The chain recombines TRBV27 with TRBJ2-7; a possible D gene is TRBD1 (6 bases). The CDR3 loop spans 15 amino acids. V was cut by 5 bases and J by 5 bases, with 19 bases left in between. From germline, CDR1 is MNHEY and CDR2 SMNVEV (reference sequence). The CDR3 here is CASSPRSQGPDEQYF. The CDR3 region has the DNA TGTGCCAGCAGTCCGAGGTCTCAGGGGCCCGACGAGCAGTACTTC.

The CDR3 bases are TGCGCCAGCAGCTTTTCGGCGGGAGCGATCAATGAGCAGTTCTTC. The encoded protein is CASSFSAGAINEQFF. The chain carries TRBV5-1 and TRBJ2-1; 7 bases are a match to TRBD2. Germline values: CDR1 SGHRS, CDR2 YFSETQ. This CDR3 contains 15 residues. J lost 6 bases, V lost 2 bases, and 8 bases had no gene match.

This clone was detected only a few times. The chain carries TRBV9 and TRBJ2-1; 9 bases line up with TRBD2. The trim removed 3 bases at V and 15 bases at J, leaving 16 bases unmatched. Germline loops: CDR1 SGDLS, CDR2 YYNGEE. CDR3 length equals 15 residues. The CDR3 sequence is CASSAGGTSPPRAFF. In DNA, the CDR3 is TGTGCCAGCAGCGCCGGGGGGACTAGCCCCCCGAGGGCGTTCTTC.

CDR3 nucleotides: TGCGCCAGCAGACCTGGACAGGGAGGCTCTGGGGCCAACGTCCTGACTTTC. The encoded protein is CASRPGQGGSGANVLTF. The chain uses TRBV10-2 and TRBJ2-6, with 8 bases that match TRBD1. Germline-derived CDR1 and CDR2 are WSHSY and SAAADI. CDR3 length equals 17 residues. V dropped 6 bases and J dropped 0; count of bases not matched to a gene: 7.

The V gene is TRBV19, the J gene TRBJ2-7, with TRBD2 matching 9 bases. CDR1 and CDR2 (germline): LNHDA, SQIVND (reference sequence). The length of the CDR3 is 16 residues. V lost 4 bases and J lost 6; bases outside the gene matches: 13. The CDR3 bases are TGTGCCAGTAGTAACCAAAAGACTAGCGGCCCCTCCGAGCAGTACTTC. This translates into CASSNQKTSGPSEQYF.

This clone was detected once. CDR3 in amino acids: CASSLASLAGVQNTGELFF. The CDR3 bases are TGTGCCAGCAGCTTAGCGTCACTAGCGGGAGTACAAAACACCGGGGAGCTGTTTTTT. The V call is TRBV7-2, the J call TRBJ2-2; TRBD2 matches 11 bases. The CDR3 is 19 amino acids. The germline gives CDR1 SGHTA, CDR2 FQGNSA. The V and J ends lost 0 bases and 2 bases, in that order; junction bases with no gene match: 8.

This chain connects TRBV12-5 to TRBJ1-3; 9 positions agree with TRBD1. Germline CDR1 is LGHNT and CDR2 is FRNRAP. This CDR3 region has 17 residues. Germline trimming cut 4 bases from V and 3 bases from J; bases unmatched to any gene: 10. CDR3 nucleotide sequence: TGTGCTAGTGGTTGGCCCTCCGTGGGACAGGGTGGAAACACCATATATTTT. Protein product: CASGWPSVGQGGNTIYF.

This chain joins TRBV30 and TRBJ2-3, with TRBD2 matching over 9 bases. The V gene's germline CDR1 is GTSNPN and CDR2 SVGIG (reference sequence). Losses at the gene ends were 3 bases for V and 5 bases for J; bases not matched to a gene: 9. This CDR3 has 15 residues. The CDR3 DNA is TGTGCCTGGAGCTCCACGAGCGGGAGGCGAGATACGCAGTATTTT. Its translation: CAWSSTSGRRDTQYF.